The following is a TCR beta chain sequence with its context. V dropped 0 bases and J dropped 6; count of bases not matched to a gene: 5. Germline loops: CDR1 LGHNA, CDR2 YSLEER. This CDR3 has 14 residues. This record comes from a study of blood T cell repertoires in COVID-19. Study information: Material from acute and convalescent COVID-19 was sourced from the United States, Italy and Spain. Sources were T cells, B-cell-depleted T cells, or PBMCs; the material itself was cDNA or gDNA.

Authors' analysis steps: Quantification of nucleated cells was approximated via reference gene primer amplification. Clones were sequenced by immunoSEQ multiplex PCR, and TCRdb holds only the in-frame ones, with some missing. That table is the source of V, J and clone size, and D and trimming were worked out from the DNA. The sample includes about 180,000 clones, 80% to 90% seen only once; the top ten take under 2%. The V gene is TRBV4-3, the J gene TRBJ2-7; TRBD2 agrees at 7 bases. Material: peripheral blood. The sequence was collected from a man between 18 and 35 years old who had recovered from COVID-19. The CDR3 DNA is TGCGCCAGCAGCCAAGAAGGCGGGAGCTTCGAGCAGTACTTC. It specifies CASSQEGGSFEQYF.